This T cell receptor beta chain was recorded in a study of blood T cell repertoires in COVID-19. Study in general: PBMCs, B-cell-depleted T cells, or T cells provided the cDNA or gDNA that made up the material.

The assay was immunoSEQ multiplex PCR, and TCRdb's table has in-frame clones only and misses some. In the table there are 70,000 or so clones, 86% of which are singletons. Trimming cost V 5 bases and J 8 bases; bases outside gene matches: 2. Germline V gene lookup returns CDR1 SNHLY and CDR2 FYNNEI. The CDR3 contains 12 residues. This chain joins TRBV2 and TRBJ2-1, with 8 bases aligning to TRBD1. What was sequenced was peripheral blood. The receptor's source is a man aged 45-65 years with acute or convalescent COVID-19. Written as DNA, the CDR3 is TGTGCCAGCAGTTTGACAGGGGATGAGCAGTTCTTC. Its protein product is CASSLTGDEQFF. The full variable domain, rest sourced from reference TRBV2 and TRBJ2-1, is EPEVTQTPSHQVTQMGQEVILRCVPISNHLYFYWYRQILGQKVEFLVSFYNNEISEKSEIFDDQFSVERPDGSNFTLKIRSTKLEDSAMYFCASSLTGDEQFFGPGTRLTVL.